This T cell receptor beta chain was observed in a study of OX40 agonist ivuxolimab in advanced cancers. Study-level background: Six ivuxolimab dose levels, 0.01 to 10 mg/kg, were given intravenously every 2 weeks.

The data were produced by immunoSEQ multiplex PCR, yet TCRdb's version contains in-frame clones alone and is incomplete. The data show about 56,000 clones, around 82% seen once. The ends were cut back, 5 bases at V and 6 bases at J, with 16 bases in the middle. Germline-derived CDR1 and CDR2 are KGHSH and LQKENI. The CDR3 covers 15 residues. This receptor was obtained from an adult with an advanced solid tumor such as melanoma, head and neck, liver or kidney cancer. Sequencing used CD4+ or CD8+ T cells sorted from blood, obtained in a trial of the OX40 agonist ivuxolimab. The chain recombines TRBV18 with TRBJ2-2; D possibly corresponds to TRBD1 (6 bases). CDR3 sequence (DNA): TGTGCCAGCTCAAGCCAAACAGGGACCGCCGGGGAGCTGTTTTTT. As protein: CASSSQTGTAGELFF.